Each of the 27 T cell receptor beta chains below was sequenced from the same sample in a study of T cell responses to AZD1222 COVID-19 vaccine (dated by TCRdb to 2020 to 2023). The library was built by means of the immunoSEQ multiplex PCR assay. Imported from immuneACCESS, the table was reduced by TCRdb to in-frame sequences with V and J called. These copies leave out some clones; in studies compared against another copy, an unresolved V gene accounts for under half, and the cause of the remainder is not known. This sample is represented by 150,000 to 200,000 clones; around 90% of them were singletons. 5% to 7% of the sample is taken by the ten largest. Reading the label with the study, this specimen's time point is: baseline before first vaccination. This sample comprised peripheral blood, obtained on day 0 of AZD1222 vaccination. Receptors were obtained from an adult in good health.

The chain is built from TRBV27 and TRBJ2-3; 10 nucleotides agree with TRBD2. With 2 bases clipped from V and 6 bases from J, the junction kept 5 bases outside the gene matches. Germline-derived CDR1 and CDR2 are MNHEY and SMNVEV (reference sequence). The CDR3 is 15 amino acids. This chain's CDR3 is CASSLELAGSDTQYF. The CDR3 nucleotides read TGTGCCAGCAGTTTAGAACTAGCGGGGTCGGATACGCAGTATTTT.

The rearrangement uses TRBV3-1 (or the pseudogene TRBV3-2) and TRBJ1-3; D uncertain. CDR1 and CDR2 from the germline V gene are LGHDT and YNNKEL (reference sequence). V was trimmed by 0 bases and J by 2 bases, leaving 2 bases between them. The CDR3 is 13 amino acids. For the CDR3, the DNA is TGTGCCAGCAGCCAAGAGACTGGAAACACCATATATTTT. It yields the protein CASSQETGNTIYF.

This rearrangement joins TRBV27 to TRBJ2-7; 16 bases agree with TRBD2. The CDR3 sequence is 18 residues long. V trimming: 4 bases; J trimming: 3 bases; junction bases outside the gene matches: 9. The germline gives CDR1 MNHEY, CDR2 SMNVEV (reference sequence). DNA of the CDR3: TGTGCCAGCAGTTCGCCCGGGACTAGCGGGGGGGCCGGCTACGAGCAGTACTTC. Protein: CASSSPGTSGGAGYEQYF.

The chain links TRBV12-3 or TRBV12-4 to TRBJ1-1; 8 nucleotides agree with TRBD1. The V gene end was trimmed by 3 bases and the J gene end by 11 bases; junction bases not matched to a gene: 8. The CDR3 spans 13 residues. This CDR3 is CASSFPNTGGAFF. Here the CDR3 DNA reads TGTGCCAGCAGTTTCCCTAACACAGGGGGGGCTTTCTTT.

The genes are TRBV7-9 and TRBJ2-7, with D perhaps matching TRBD2 (5 bases). The CDR3 is 15 residues long. Germline CDR1 reads SEHNR; CDR2 reads FQNEAQ (reference sequence). V was clipped by 5 bases and J by 3 bases, with 17 bases between them. This CDR3 reads CASSPEIGIHYEQYF. For the CDR3, the DNA is TGTGCCAGCAGCCCGGAGATCGGGATCCACTACGAGCAGTACTTC.

The CDR3 loop is CASSWDVYQPQHF. DNA of the CDR3: TGTGCCAGCAGCTGGGACGTCTATCAGCCCCAGCATTTT. The chain uses TRBV7-9 and TRBJ1-5; possible D gene TRBD1, 5 bases. CDR1 and CDR2 (germline): SEHNR, FQNEAQ (reference sequence). V dropped 4 bases and J dropped 5 bases, with 9 bases sitting between them. The CDR3 runs 13 residues. Supplemented by reference TRBV7-9 and TRBJ1-5, the full variable domain reads DTGVSQNPRHKITKRGQNVTFRCDPISEHNRLYWYRQTLGQGPEFLTYFQNEAQLEKSRLLSDRFSAERPKGSFSTLEIQRTEQGDSAMYLCASSWDVYQPQHFGDGTRLSIL.

This chain joins TRBV5-1 and TRBJ1-6, with TRBD1 matching over 7 bases. Unmatched junction bases numbered 9, after V lost 5 bases and J lost 7 bases. CDR1 and CDR2 from the germline V gene are SGHRS and YFSETQ. This CDR3 has 15 amino acids. CDR3 nucleotide sequence: TGCGCCAGCAGTAAAACCGGGACAGAAAATTCACCCCTCCACTTT. Translating it yields CASSKTGTENSPLHF.

The chain carries TRBV19 and TRBJ2-7, with a possible D match to TRBD2 (6 bases). Looked up from germline, CDR1 is LNHDA and CDR2 is SQIVND (reference sequence). The V and J ends lost 5 bases and 2 bases respectively, with 19 bases between them. The CDR3 is made up of 16 amino acids. The CDR3 loop reads CASSSGGGGFPYEQYF. The CDR3 nucleotides are TGTGCCAGTAGTTCCGGGGGAGGCGGATTTCCCTACGAGCAGTACTTC.

This chain joins TRBV25-1 and TRBJ1-5; no definite D call. Trimming shortened V by 2 bases and J by 8 bases, and 1 base separated the two germline ends. Germline V CDR1 and CDR2: MGHDK, SYGVNS. The CDR3 runs 10 residues. The CDR3 reads CASSEEPQHF. As DNA, the CDR3 is TGTGCCAGCAGTGAAGAGCCCCAGCATTTT.

The rearrangement joins TRBV28 to TRBJ2-3, with a possible D match to TRBD1 (5 bases). CDR3 length: 14 amino acids. Looked up from germline, CDR1 is MDHEN and CDR2 is SYDVKM. V was trimmed by 4 bases and J by 3 bases, leaving 11 bases between them. The CDR3 loop reads CASSYNPGTDTQYF. The CDR3 nucleotides read TGTGCCAGCAGTTACAACCCAGGGACAGATACGCAGTATTTT. The whole variable domain, remainder taken from reference TRBV28 and TRBJ2-3, is DVKVTQSSRYLVKRTGEKVFLECVQDMDHENMFWYRQDPGLGLRLIYFSYDVKMKEKGDIPEGYSVSREKKERFSLILESASTNQTSMYLCASSYNPGTDTQYFGPGTRLTVL.

CDR3 nucleotide sequence: TGTGCCAGCAGTGAATTCGGGATAGCGGGAGGGCAAGCCGGGGAGCTGTTTTTT. This sequence encodes CASSEFGIAGGQAGELFF. The V call is TRBV2, the J call TRBJ2-2; 11 bases are shared with TRBD2. Trimming took 2 bases from V and 6 from J; bases not matched to a gene: 11. There are 18 residues in the CDR3. Germline loops: CDR1 SNHLY, CDR2 FYNNEI.

V and J are TRBV5-4 and TRBJ2-4; tentative D call: TRBD1 (6 bases). CDR1 is SGHNT and CDR2 is YYREEE in the germline V gene (reference sequence). This CDR3 has 14 amino acids. Trimming removed 1 base from V and 5 bases from J, with 10 bases in between. CDR3 sequence: CASSLSGDENIQYF. Here the CDR3 DNA reads TGTGCCAGCAGCTTGTCAGGGGACGAAAACATTCAGTACTTC.

The V and J genes are TRBV28 and TRBJ1-5, with 10 bases aligning to TRBD1. The CDR3 consists of 15 residues. The germline V gene has CDR1 MDHEN and CDR2 SYDVKM. Trimming took 6 bases from V and 4 from J; bases not matched to a gene: 6. The CDR3 region is CASRRQGAWNQPQHF. In DNA, the CDR3 is TGTGCCAGCAGGAGACAGGGGGCGTGGAATCAGCCCCAGCATTTT.

The rearrangement links TRBV4-2 to TRBJ2-3; 15 bases are a match to TRBD2. The CDR3 is 17 amino acids. Per germline, CDR1 LGHNA and CDR2 YNFKEQ. The V gene end was trimmed by 2 bases and the J gene end by 6 bases; junction bases not matched to a gene: 6. Written as DNA, the CDR3 is TGTGCCAGCAGCCAAACGGGACTAGCGGGAGGAGCGGATACGCAGTATTTT. Translating it yields CASSQTGLAGGADTQYF.

The chain recombines TRBV19 with TRBJ1-4, with D possibly TRBD1 on 5 matching bases. The germline CDR1 and CDR2 sequences are LNHDA and SQIVND (reference sequence). The length of the CDR3 is 14 residues. V lost 1 base and J 7 bases, leaving 10 bases between the germline ends. The chain's CDR3 is CASSIGQGGEKLFF. In nucleotides, the CDR3 is TGTGCCAGTAGTATAGGGCAGGGAGGTGAAAAACTGTTTTTT.

The chain is built from TRBV11-2 and TRBJ2-7; D is possibly TRBD2 (5 bases). The germline CDR1 and CDR2 sequences are SGHAT and FQNNGV. CDR3 length equals 15 residues. Deletions cut 3 bases from V and 0 bases from J, with 12 bases between. In DNA, the CDR3 is TGTGCCAGCAGCTTTCCCCATGGGAGCTCCTACGAGCAGTACTTC. Its translation: CASSFPHGSSYEQYF. The whole variable domain, filled in from reference TRBV11-2 and TRBJ2-7, reads EAGVAQSPRYKIIEKRQSVAFWCNPISGHATLYWYQQILGQGPKLLIQFQNNGVVDDSQLPKDRFSAERLKGVDSTLKIQPAKLEDSAVYLCASSFPHGSSYEQYFGPGTRLTVT.

This rearrangement joins TRBV19 to TRBJ2-5; TRBD2 aligns across 10 bases. CDR3 size: 15 residues. V lost 9 bases and J lost 5; bases outside the gene matches: 12. The germline gives CDR1 LNHDA, CDR2 SQIVND (reference sequence). CDR3 nucleotides: TGTGCCAGCGGCTCTAGCGGGGGCGCGTTGGAGACCCAGTACTTC. It is translated as CASGSSGGALETQYF.

The gene calls are TRBV4-2 and TRBJ2-1, with no clear D. The V end lost 1 base, the J end lost 5 bases, and 9 bases lay between the germline ends. The CDR3 spans 14 residues. Germline values: CDR1 LGHNA, CDR2 YNFKEQ. CDR3 DNA: TGTGCCAGCAGCCAAGGGTCTATCAACAATGAGCAGTTCTTC. Its protein is CASSQGSINNEQFF.

This chain uses TRBV7-9 with TRBJ2-3, with D unresolved. The CDR3 has 12 amino acids. The V gene lost 4 bases and the J gene lost 7 bases, with 9 bases spanning the gap. The V gene's germline CDR1 is SEHNR and CDR2 FQNEAQ (reference sequence). The DNA for the CDR3 is TGTGCCAGCAGCTCCGACACTAATACGCAGTATTTT. Its translation: CASSSDTNTQYF.

The chain recombines TRBV7-9 with TRBJ2-7; possible D gene TRBD1, 6 bases. The CDR3 is made up of 15 amino acids. V lost 1 base to trimming and J lost 3 bases, with 13 bases between them. Germline V gene lookup returns CDR1 SEHNR and CDR2 FQNEAQ (reference sequence). The CDR3 nucleotides read TGTGCCAGCAGCTTAGTTACAGGGATGAACTACGAGCAGTACTTC. Translation: CASSLVTGMNYEQYF.

J is TRBJ1-5 and V is TRBV4-2, with D possibly TRBD1 on 5 matching bases. The ends were cut back, 0 bases at V and 10 bases at J, with 16 bases in the middle. The CDR3 loop spans 15 amino acids. Germline assignment: CDR1 LGHNA and CDR2 YNFKEQ. The DNA of the CDR3 is TGTGCCAGCAGCCAAGACAACGCGAGGGGTTTCCCCCAGCATTTT. Amino acids: CASSQDNARGFPQHF.

The V and J genes are TRBV19 and TRBJ2-7, with a weak D call TRBD2 (6 bases). The CDR3 is made up of 15 amino acids. Trimming pared 2 bases from V and 2 bases from J, leaving 13 bases between. Germline V gives CDR1 LNHDA, CDR2 SQIVND (reference sequence). This CDR3 reads CASSILAGKAYEQYF. The CDR3 nucleotides are TGTGCCAGTAGTATACTCGCGGGAAAGGCCTACGAGCAGTACTTC.

This clone is a singleton in its sample. The chain employs TRBV3-1 (or the pseudogene TRBV3-2) and TRBJ2-6; the D gene is possibly TRBD2 (5 bases). Trimming left V 4 bases short and J 2 bases short, with 9 bases between. Per germline, CDR1 LGHDT and CDR2 YNNKEL (reference sequence). The CDR3 spans 15 residues. DNA of the CDR3: TGTGCCAGCAGCCCCACGGGGACTGGGGCCAACGTCCTGACTTTC. It translates to CASSPTGTGANVLTF.

In its sample, this clone was seen a few times. Here the CDR3 reads CASSVLAGSSYNEQFF. The CDR3 region has the DNA TGCGCCAGCAGCGTCTTAGCGGGAAGCTCCTACAATGAGCAGTTCTTC. V usage is TRBV5-1 and J usage is TRBJ2-1, with TRBD2 identical over 8 bases. Germline loops: CDR1 SGHRS, CDR2 YFSETQ. CDR3 length: 16 amino acids. The V segment lost 4 bases and the J segment 0 bases; nucleotides outside the gene matches: 6.

V is TRBV9 and J is TRBJ2-5; perhaps D is TRBD1 or TRBD2 (5 bases each). The CDR3 sequence is 13 residues long. CDR1 SGDLS and CDR2 YYNGEE come from the germline V gene. V shed 4 bases and J shed 5 bases, with 12 bases lying between them. In nucleotides, the CDR3 is TGTGCCAGCAGCCGTGGGGACGGGGAGACCCAGTACTTC. Amino acids: CASSRGDGETQYF.

The chain couples TRBV2 to TRBJ1-4; D unclear. V lost 2 bases and J 5 bases, leaving 9 bases between the germline ends. The CDR3 consists of 14 residues. The V gene's germline CDR1 is SNHLY and CDR2 FYNNEI. The CDR3 is CASSEKQWNEKLFF. The CDR3 DNA is TGTGCCAGCAGTGAAAAACAGTGGAATGAAAAACTGTTTTTT. Full variable domain (rest looked up from reference TRBV2 and TRBJ1-4): EPEVTQTPSHQVTQMGQEVILRCVPISNHLYFYWYRQILGQKVEFLVSFYNNEISEKSEIFDDQFSVERPDGSNFTLKIRSTKLEDSAMYFCASSEKQWNEKLFFGSGTQLSVL.

The CDR3 region is CASHTPGGSYNEQFF. CDR3 DNA sequence: TGTGCCAGTCATACCCCGGGGGGCTCCTACAATGAGCAGTTCTTC. The chain is built from TRBV28 and TRBJ2-1, with 7 positions matching TRBD2. This CDR3 contains 15 residues. The J segment lost 0 bases and the V segment lost 9 bases, leaving 8 bases of the junction unmatched. Germline CDR1 is MDHEN and CDR2 is SYDVKM. The complete variable domain, with remaining parts taken from reference TRBV28 and TRBJ2-1, reads DVKVTQSSRYLVKRTGEKVFLECVQDMDHENMFWYRQDPGLGLRLIYFSYDVKMKEKGDIPEGYSVSREKKERFSLILESASTNQTSMYLCASHTPGGSYNEQFFGPGTRLTVL.